Each of the 21 T cell receptor beta chains below was sequenced from the same sample in a study of T cells in Graves' hyperthyroidism and ophthalmopathy. Amplification of TCR beta CDR3 regions used RNA as the template. A first-round RT-PCR of the TCR CDR3 used the HTBI primer set. TCRdb analysed the multiplex PCR reads with MiXCR anew, one entry per CDR3 protein. The sample consists of 300,000 or so distinct CDR3 sequences, about 15% of them appearing once. The sequenced sample was blood. Receptors originate from a woman aged 55-70 years with Graves' ophthalmopathy.

The V and J genes are TRBV6-1 and TRBJ1-6; 7 bases map to TRBD1. The CDR3 totals 15 residues. Losses at the gene ends were 5 bases for V and 8 bases for J; bases not matched to a gene: 9. The germline V gene encodes CDR1 MNHNS and CDR2 SASEGT. CDR3 bases: TGTGCCAGCAGTAATACCGGGACAGCCTATTCACCCCTCCACTTT. This sequence encodes CASSNTGTAYSPLHF.

About this clonotype itself: Given a much more abundant clone one base away, this may be a read error. The V gene is TRBV2, the J gene TRBJ2-2; TRBD1 agrees at 7 bases. The CDR3 contains 13 residues. The trim removed 8 bases at V and 5 bases at J, leaving 5 bases unmatched. The germline CDR1 and CDR2 sequences are SNHLY and FYNNEI. CDR3 sequence (DNA): TGTGCCAGCTGGGACAGTAGGACCGGGGAGCTGTTTTTT. Translating it yields CASWDSRTGELFF.

This chain joins TRBV12-3 or TRBV12-4 and TRBJ2-7; TRBD1 matches at 10 bases. The CDR3 is made up of 14 amino acids. V lost 4 bases, J lost 9 bases, and 9 bases stayed unmatched. CDR3 coding DNA: TGTGCCAGCAGTTACCGGGACAGGGGAACCGTGCAGTACTTC. Translated: CASSYRDRGTVQYF.

Turning to this clonotype: Since the CDR3 does not end with the conserved phenylalanine or tryptophan, this likely comes from a read error. The chain employs TRBV19 and TRBJ2-6; 7 bases agree with TRBD1. The CDR3 consists of 18 residues. Germline CDR1 LNHDA, CDR2 SQIVND (reference sequence). Trimming at V came to 3 bases and at J to 0 bases, leaving 8 bases not matched to a gene. CDR3 protein: CASSIRQGTGSGANVLTL. The CDR3 bases are TGTGCCAGTAGTATTCGACAGGGTACGGGCTCTGGGGCCAACGTCCTGACTCTC.

This clonotype has at least ten counts. Here the CDR3 reads CASSVGAVQDTEAFF. CDR3 nucleotide sequence: TGTGCCAGCAGCGTAGGGGCAGTACAGGACACTGAAGCTTTCTTT. The chain carries TRBV9 and TRBJ1-1; a weak D match, TRBD1 (5 bases). The V end lost 0 bases, the J end lost 3 bases, and 12 bases lay between the germline ends. The CDR3 contains 15 residues. CDR1 is SGDLS and CDR2 is YYNGEE in the germline V gene.

This clonotype was observed at least ten times. V usage is TRBV28 and J usage is TRBJ2-5; D perhaps matches TRBD1 (5 bases). Germline CDR1 and CDR2: MDHEN and SYDVKM. The CDR3 loop spans 13 amino acids. Between the trimmed V and J ends, which lost 3 bases and 4 bases, there was a span of 9 bases. CDR3 sequence (DNA): TGTGCCAGCAGTTTGAGTGACAGAGAGACCCAGTACTTC. Translation: CASSLSDRETQYF.

This clonotype was detected a few times. The J gene is TRBJ2-1, the V gene TRBV6-1, with 8 bases fitting TRBD1. In germline, CDR1 is MNHNS, CDR2 SASEGT. With 4 bases clipped from V and 4 bases from J, the junction kept 6 bases outside the gene matches. This CDR3 region has 15 residues. The CDR3 bases are TGTGCCAGCAGTGTACTCGGACAGGGATACAATGAGCAGTTCTTC. Its translation: CASSVLGQGYNEQFF.

The chain carries TRBV9 and TRBJ1-2; TRBD1 might be the D (6 bases). The CDR3 covers 15 residues. Germline V gives CDR1 SGDLS, CDR2 YYNGEE. Trimming pared 0 bases from V and 3 bases from J, leaving 12 bases between. This CDR3 is CASSVGGGQYYGYTF. The CDR3 region has the DNA TGTGCCAGCAGCGTAGGGGGTGGACAGTACTATGGCTACACCTTC.

This clonotype was observed a few times. The rearrangement uses TRBV29-1 and TRBJ2-5; D is perhaps TRBD1 or TRBD2 (5 bases each). This CDR3 comprises 13 residues. Germline loops: CDR1 SQVTM, CDR2 ANQGSEA. V was trimmed by 6 bases and J by 0 bases, leaving 11 bases between them. CDR3 coding DNA: TGCAGCGTGCGGGCAGGGTACCAAGAGACCCAGTACTTC. The encoded protein is CSVRAGYQETQYF. Together with reference TRBV29-1 and TRBJ2-5, the CDR3 gives the full variable domain: SAVISQKPSRDICQRGTSLTIQCQVDSQVTMMFWYRQQPGQSLTLIATANQGSEATYESGFVIDKFPISRPNLTFSTLTVSNMSPEDSSIYLCSVRAGYQETQYFGPGTRLLVL.

Many counts were recorded for this clonotype. The V and J genes are TRBV6-2 or TRBV6-3 and TRBJ2-1; 8 bases align to TRBD2. Germline V gene lookup returns CDR1 MNHEY and CDR2 SVGEGT. V dropped 5 bases and J dropped 3; count of bases not matched to a gene: 9. The CDR3 runs to 16 residues. DNA for the CDR3: TGTGCCAGCAGTCCCATTAGCGGGGCCATCTACAATGAGCAGTTCTTC. It is translated as CASSPISGAIYNEQFF.

This clonotype came up a few times. V and J are TRBV30 and TRBJ2-7, with 7 bases matching TRBD1. The germline gives CDR1 GTSNPN, CDR2 SVGIG (reference sequence). Unmatched junction bases numbered 8, after V lost 3 bases and J lost 6 bases. The CDR3 spans 13 residues. The chain's CDR3 is CAWSVTGLGEQYF. CDR3 nucleotide sequence: TGTGCCTGGAGCGTGACAGGGTTGGGCGAGCAGTACTTC.

The table lists this clonotype with a few counts. This chain links TRBV5-1 with TRBJ1-6; D is unresolved. CDR3 length equals 16 residues. V lost 1 base, J lost 4 bases, and 12 bases lay in between. Germline V gene sequence: CDR1 SGHRS, CDR2 YFSETQ. The CDR3 region is CASSLNGVQYNSPLHF. The CDR3 DNA is TGCGCCAGCAGCTTGAACGGGGTACAATATAATTCACCCCTCCACTTT.

V is TRBV4-3 and J is TRBJ2-3; possible D gene TRBD2, 5 bases. Germline V gene sequence: CDR1 LGHNA, CDR2 YSLEER. This CDR3 has 15 residues. V gave up 0 bases and J gave up 8 bases, with 15 bases separating them. This CDR3 is CASSQEGGLSGTQYF. The CDR3 coding sequence is TGCGCCAGCAGCCAAGAAGGCGGACTGTCGGGTACGCAGTATTTT.

V is TRBV6-1 and J is TRBJ1-6; D call uncertain. The V gene's germline CDR1 is MNHNS and CDR2 SASEGT. V dropped 6 bases and J dropped 9 bases, with 9 bases sitting between them. The CDR3 has 12 amino acids. The CDR3 spells CASRLSSSPLHF. CDR3 bases: TGTGCCAGCAGACTCTCTTCTTCACCCCTCCACTTT.

As regards this clonotype: With a much larger clone just one base away, this may be a read error. V usage is TRBV15 and J usage is TRBJ2-7, with 7 positions matching TRBD1. V lost 3 bases to trimming and J lost 5 bases; unmatched junction nucleotides: 10. This CDR3 is 15 amino acids long. CDR1 and CDR2 from the germline V gene are LNHNV and YYDKDF (reference sequence). CDR3 DNA sequence: TGTGCCACCAGCAGGATGACAGGGATGAAGGACGAGCAGTACTTC. Translating it yields CATSRMTGMKDEQYF.

This clonotype was recorded many times. V usage is TRBV20-1 and J usage is TRBJ1-1, with D possibly TRBD1 on 5 matching bases. V lost 0 bases and J 1 base, leaving 12 bases between the germline ends. This CDR3 contains 15 residues. Germline CDR1 DFQATT, CDR2 SNEGSKA (reference sequence). This CDR3 is CSARDQGKANTEAFF. The CDR3 nucleotides read TGCAGTGCTAGAGATCAGGGTAAGGCGAACACTGAAGCTTTCTTT.

This clonotype showed up many times. V and J are TRBV12-5 and TRBJ1-1; D is perhaps TRBD1 (5 bases). The V and J ends lost 2 bases and 3 bases respectively, with 13 bases between them. The germline CDR1 and CDR2 sequences are LGHNT and FRNRAP. CDR3 length: 15 residues. CDR3 loop: CASGLWWGTYTEAFF. CDR3 coding DNA: TGTGCTAGTGGTTTGTGGTGGGGGACCTACACTGAAGCTTTCTTT.

In this sample, this clonotype turned up many times. The chain is built from TRBV5-1 and TRBJ2-7; 8 bases line up with TRBD1. This CDR3 comprises 14 residues. The germline CDR1 and CDR2 sequences are SGHRS and YFSETQ. Trimming took 4 bases from V and 7 from J; bases not matched to a gene: 10. The CDR3 loop is CASSPGQGMAEQYF. The CDR3, as DNA: TGCGCCAGCAGCCCAGGACAGGGAATGGCAGAGCAGTACTTC.

V usage is TRBV11-1 and J usage is TRBJ2-7, with 7 nucleotides matching TRBD2. CDR1 and CDR2 from the germline V gene are SGHAT and FQDESV (reference sequence). The CDR3 is 15 residues long. V was pared by 5 bases and J by 3 bases, with 10 bases of the junction left unmatched. The CDR3 DNA sequence: TGTGCCAGCAGCCCCGGGGGGTCCCTCCGCTACGAGCAGTACTTC. It encodes CASSPGGSLRYEQYF.

This clonotype appeared many times. J is TRBJ2-7 and V is TRBV6-6; D is possibly TRBD1 or TRBD2 (5 bases each). The CDR3 totals 14 residues. CDR1 is MNHNY, CDR2 SVGAGI, per germline (reference sequence). V was cut by 0 bases and J by 6 bases, with 12 bases left in between. This CDR3 reads CASSYSRGLGEQYF. The CDR3 region has the DNA TGTGCCAGCAGTTACTCCCGGGGCCTAGGCGAGCAGTACTTC.

V is TRBV5-6 and J is TRBJ2-7; 11 bases map to TRBD1. Germline V gives CDR1 SGHDT, CDR2 YYEEEE. The CDR3 has 15 residues. Trimming at V came to 4 bases and at J to 7 bases, leaving 10 bases not matched to a gene. CDR3 residues: CASSIPGQGVDEQYF. The CDR3 DNA reads TGTGCCAGCAGCATTCCGGGACAGGGGGTGGATGAGCAGTACTTC.